Sequencing of this TCR beta chain was carried out in a study of T cell clonality in common variable immunodeficiency. This clone was counted ten times or more. The observed sequence ends 3 residues before the CDR3 terminus, with the missing tail filled in from the germline J gene. This table comes from immunoSEQ multiplex PCR, and its TCRdb copy is limited to in-frame clones, with some not included. Listed for the sample are about 66,000 clones, none seen a single time. J lost 9 bases, V lost 3 bases, and 7 bases had no gene match. In germline, CDR1 is MNHNS, CDR2 SASEGT. This CDR3 has 15 amino acids. Both groups were predominantly of Caucasian heritage.

The sequence was obtained from a person aged 18-70 years in good health. The chain has TRBV6-1 and TRBJ2-1; 11 nucleotides line up with TRBD2. The specimen sequenced was peripheral blood mononuclear cells. The covered CDR3 bases are TGTGCCAGCAGTGAGCCGGGACTAGCGGAAGGTGAG. Translating it yields CASSEPGLAEGE. From start to end, the CDR3 is CASSEPGLAEGEQFF.